This T cell receptor beta chain was observed in a study of molecular identifiers for immune sequencing clone quantification. Study at large: In replicates, RNA from approximately 20,000 or 100,000 naive CD8 cells was divided five ways and four parts were sequenced.

Listed TCR primers, together with previously described methods, were used for the bulk TCR libraries. TCRdb re-called the PCR reads with MiXCR, one entry per CDR3 protein. Of just under 650,000 distinct CDR3 sequences listed, less than 20% are singletons. Study-wide results and limits: Clonotypes topping 20 RNA copies carried over 98% of effector molecules but under 1% of naive ones.

CDR1 is LGHNA, CDR2 YSLEER, per germline. With 0 bases removed from V and 0 bases from J, the gap between germline ends came to 17 bases. This CDR3 spans 18 amino acids. Sorting captured naive CD8 T cells as CD8+CD4-CCR7+CD45RA+. Details on this clonotype: Its specificity is unknown.

The genes are TRBV4-3 and TRBJ1-1; unclear D gene. This TCR was sampled from a human donor in good health. Some libraries in this study had Jurkat cell RNA spiked in. The sequenced sample was naive CD8+ T cells from blood, with Jurkat cell RNA spiked in. The sample's subset: FACS-sorted CD8+CD4-CCR7+CD45RA+ naive T cells. Written as DNA, the CDR3 is TGCGCCAGCAGCCAAGATGTAATAGCCCGAGGGATGAACACTGAAGCTTTCTTT. This gives the protein CASSQDVIARGMNTEAFF.